This T cell receptor (beta chain) originates from a study of blood T cell repertoires in COVID-19. Study as a whole: Acute-phase and convalescent COVID-19 samples originated in the United States, Italy and Spain. PBMCs, B-cell-depleted T cells, or T cells provided the cDNA or gDNA that made up the material.

This clone is a singleton in its sample. V dropped 5 bases and J dropped 5 bases, with 15 bases sitting between them. This CDR3 comprises 14 residues. CDR1 and CDR2 (germline): MNHEY, SVGEGT. Per the study methods: Amplification with reference gene primers provided the estimates of nucleated cell counts. Assay: immunoSEQ multiplex PCR; the TCRdb copy retains only in-frame clones and omits some. That table supplies the V and J calls and clone size; D and trimming were determined from the DNA. Of 75,000 or so clones in the sample, around 90% were seen once. Sequenced input: peripheral blood. The V call is TRBV6-2 or TRBV6-3, the J call TRBJ1-1; D might be TRBD1 (6 bases). The TCR originated in a woman older than 75 with active or convalescent COVID-19. CDR3 region: CASSPGGARTEAFF. CDR3 nucleotide sequence: TGTGCCAGCAGTCCCGGGGGGGCCCGGACTGAAGCTTTCTTT.